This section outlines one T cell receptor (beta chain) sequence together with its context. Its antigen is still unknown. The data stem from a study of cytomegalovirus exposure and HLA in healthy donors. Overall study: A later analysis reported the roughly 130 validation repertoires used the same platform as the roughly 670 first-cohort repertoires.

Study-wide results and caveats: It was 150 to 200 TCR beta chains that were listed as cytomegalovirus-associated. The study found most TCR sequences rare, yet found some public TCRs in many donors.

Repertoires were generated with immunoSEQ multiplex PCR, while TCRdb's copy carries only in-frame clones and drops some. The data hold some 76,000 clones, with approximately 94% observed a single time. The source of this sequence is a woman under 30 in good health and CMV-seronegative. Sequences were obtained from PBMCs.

The CDR3 region is CASSEARRNEQFF. The CDR3 coding sequence is TGTGCCAGCAGTGAAGCGCGGCGCAATGAGCAGTTCTTC. The V call is TRBV2, the J call TRBJ2-1; D gene uncertain. The CDR3 runs 13 residues. The germline gives CDR1 SNHLY, CDR2 FYNNEI. Trimming cost V 0 bases and J 6 bases, with 6 bases left between them.